Listed below are T cell receptor beta chains from one sample, sequenced in a study of cytomegalovirus exposure and HLA in healthy donors. Clones were read by immunoSEQ multiplex PCR, and TCRdb kept only the in-frame ones, dropping some. The table includes some 150,000 clones, about 75% detected once. The material sequenced was PBMCs. These receptor sequences come from a man aged 35 to 55 in good health and CMV-seronegative. The CDR3 runs from the conserved cysteine through the conserved F or W. The order of the fields is J gene, clone size, D gene, V gene, CDR3 protein, CDR3 DNA. A D gene is named only where the DNA matches it firmly. Rows may omit the clone size; those that give it use once, few, many or a size class.

j_gene: TRBJ1-5
abundance: .
d_gene: TRBD1
v_gene: TRBV28
CDR3aa: CASSFGQGYNQPQHF
CDR3nt: TGTGCCAGCAGTTTCGGACAGGGGTACAATCAGCCCCAGCATTTT

j_gene: TRBJ2-1
abundance: .
d_gene: .
v_gene: TRBV7-8
CDR3aa: CASSSILTGIVEQFF
CDR3nt: TGTGCCAGCAGCTCAATCCTTACAGGGATAGTTGAGCAGTTCTTC

j_gene: TRBJ1-2
abundance: once
d_gene: .
v_gene: TRBV18
CDR3aa: CASSQNQGSDYGYTF
CDR3nt: TGTGCCAGCTCACAAAATCAGGGAAGCGACTATGGCTACACCTTC

j_gene: TRBJ1-2
abundance: .
d_gene: .
v_gene: TRBV29-1
CDR3aa: CSVEVNPTGDGYTF
CDR3nt: TGCAGCGTTGAAGTCAACCCAACGGGGGATGGCTACACCTTC

j_gene: TRBJ1-1
abundance: .
d_gene: TRBD1
v_gene: TRBV5-1
CDR3aa: CASSIPGQGASEAFF
CDR3nt: TGCGCCAGCAGCATCCCAGGACAGGGGGCCTCTGAAGCTTTCTTT

j_gene: TRBJ2-7
abundance: once
d_gene: .
v_gene: TRBV7-2
CDR3aa: CASSLEQGPTYEQYF
CDR3nt: TGTGCCAGCAGCTTGGAGCAGGGCCCAACCTACGAGCAGTACTTC

j_gene: TRBJ1-2
abundance: .
d_gene: .
v_gene: TRBV28
CDR3aa: CASSSPPTVDGYTF
CDR3nt: TGTGCCAGCAGTTCCCCCCCGACAGTAGATGGCTACACCTTC

j_gene: TRBJ1-4
abundance: .
d_gene: .
v_gene: TRBV28
CDR3aa: CASRTTGKLFF
CDR3nt: TGTGCCAGCAGGACGACTGGAAAACTGTTTTTT

j_gene: TRBJ1-2
abundance: .
d_gene: TRBD1
v_gene: TRBV2
CDR3aa: CASSGDRDGYGYTF
CDR3nt: TGTGCCAGCAGTGGGGACAGGGACGGCTATGGCTACACCTTC

j_gene: TRBJ1-1
abundance: few
d_gene: .
v_gene: TRBV2
CDR3aa: CASSHPVVEAFF
CDR3nt: TGTGCCAGCAGCCACCCGGTCGTTGAAGCTTTCTTT

j_gene: TRBJ1-6
abundance: .
d_gene: .
v_gene: TRBV30
CDR3aa: CAWSVEVSAVSPLHF
CDR3nt: TGTGCCTGGAGTGTAGAGGTCTCGGCTGTTTCACCCCTCCACTTT

j_gene: TRBJ1-1
abundance: .
d_gene: .
v_gene: TRBV6-6
CDR3aa: CASSRLPTGRTEAFF
CDR3nt: TGTGCCAGCAGCCGTCTCCCGACAGGCCGCACTGAAGCTTTCTTT

j_gene: TRBJ1-5
abundance: .
d_gene: .
v_gene: TRBV19
CDR3aa: CASVTNENQPQHF
CDR3nt: TGTGCCAGTGTGACAAACGAAAACCAGCCCCAGCATTTT

j_gene: TRBJ1-1
abundance: .
d_gene: .
v_gene: TRBV7-2
CDR3aa: CASSLYERSLNTEAFF
CDR3nt: TGTGCCAGCAGCTTATATGAGAGGAGCCTGAACACTGAAGCTTTCTTT

j_gene: TRBJ1-1
abundance: .
d_gene: TRBD1
v_gene: TRBV7-3
CDR3aa: CASSPSPGQGNTEAFF
CDR3nt: TGTGCCAGCAGCCCGTCTCCGGGACAGGGTAACACTGAAGCTTTCTTT

j_gene: TRBJ2-7
abundance: few
d_gene: .
v_gene: TRBV4-3
CDR3aa: CASSQDREYSYEQYF
CDR3nt: TGCGCCAGCAGCCAAGATAGGGAGTATTCCTACGAGCAGTACTTC

j_gene: TRBJ1-4
abundance: few
d_gene: .
v_gene: TRBV6-5
CDR3aa: CASSYGLGATNEKLFF
CDR3nt: TGTGCCAGCAGTTACGGCCTCGGGGCAACTAATGAAAAACTGTTTTTT

j_gene: TRBJ1-6
abundance: .
d_gene: .
v_gene: TRBV10-3
CDR3aa: CAINFGGSSPLHF
CDR3nt: TGTGCCATCAATTTCGGGGGAAGTTCACCCCTCCACTTT

j_gene: TRBJ2-1
abundance: .
d_gene: TRBD1
v_gene: TRBV10-2
CDR3aa: CASSEHRGYLDEQFF
CDR3nt: TGCGCCAGCAGTGAACACAGGGGGTACCTCGATGAGCAGTTCTTC

j_gene: TRBJ1-2
abundance: .
d_gene: .
v_gene: TRBV28
CDR3aa: CASSNRVHGYTF
CDR3nt: TGTGCCAGCAGTAACAGAGTGCATGGCTACACCTTC

j_gene: TRBJ1-6
abundance: once
d_gene: TRBD1
v_gene: TRBV5-4
CDR3aa: CASSPGQGYNSPLHF
CDR3nt: TGTGCCAGCAGCCCGGGACAGGGGTATAATTCACCCCTCCACTTT

j_gene: TRBJ2-2
abundance: few
d_gene: .
v_gene: TRBV10-1
CDR3aa: CASSESVAVGELFF
CDR3nt: TGCGCCAGCAGTGAGTCTGTGGCAGTCGGGGAGCTGTTTTTT

j_gene: TRBJ2-3
abundance: .
d_gene: TRBD2
v_gene: TRBV4-3
CDR3aa: CASSQGGGGATDTQYF
CDR3nt: TGCGCCAGCAGCCAAGGGGGCGGGGGAGCCACAGATACGCAGTATTTT

j_gene: TRBJ2-3
abundance: .
d_gene: .
v_gene: TRBV5-1
CDR3aa: CASSSDWLDTQYF
CDR3nt: TGCGCCAGCAGCTCCGACTGGCTAGATACGCAGTATTTT

j_gene: TRBJ1-6
abundance: .
d_gene: .
v_gene: TRBV6-5
CDR3aa: CASSYPSEPLHF
CDR3nt: TGTGCCAGCAGTTACCCCAGCGAACCCCTCCACTTT

j_gene: TRBJ2-7
abundance: few
d_gene: .
v_gene: TRBV4-3
CDR3aa: CASAVGRGVHEQYF
CDR3nt: TGCGCCAGCGCAGTGGGCAGGGGGGTGCACGAGCAGTACTTC

j_gene: TRBJ1-1
abundance: .
d_gene: .
v_gene: TRBV27
CDR3aa: CASSSLGPRGNTEAFF
CDR3nt: TGTGCCAGCAGTTCCCTAGGTCCCAGGGGGAACACTGAAGCTTTCTTT

j_gene: TRBJ1-1
abundance: .
d_gene: TRBD1
v_gene: TRBV5-4
CDR3aa: CASSPTDRGNTEAFF
CDR3nt: TGTGCCAGCAGCCCTACGGACAGGGGGAACACTGAAGCTTTCTTT

j_gene: TRBJ2-7
abundance: once
d_gene: .
v_gene: TRBV5-4
CDR3aa: CASSINPLGQTYEQYF
CDR3nt: TGTGCCAGCAGCATCAACCCCCTTGGACAGACCTACGAGCAGTACTTC

j_gene: TRBJ1-6
abundance: .
d_gene: TRBD1
v_gene: TRBV5-6
CDR3aa: CASSLVQGAHSPLHF
CDR3nt: TGTGCCAGCAGCTTGGTTCAGGGGGCCCACTCACCCCTCCACTTT

j_gene: TRBJ2-2
abundance: .
d_gene: .
v_gene: TRBV2
CDR3aa: CASRRQANTGELFF
CDR3nt: TGTGCCAGCAGACGACAGGCGAACACCGGGGAGCTGTTTTTT

j_gene: TRBJ1-4
abundance: .
d_gene: TRBD1
v_gene: TRBV5-1
CDR3aa: CASSLMGQGANEKLFF
CDR3nt: TGCGCCAGCAGCTTGATGGGACAGGGGGCTAATGAAAAACTGTTTTTT

j_gene: TRBJ2-3
abundance: .
d_gene: TRBD2
v_gene: TRBV4-1
CDR3aa: CASSQLAGGTDTQYF
CDR3nt: TGCGCCAGCAGCCAGCTAGCGGGGGGCACAGATACGCAGTATTTT

j_gene: TRBJ1-5
abundance: .
d_gene: .
v_gene: TRBV6-6
CDR3aa: CASSAGEQPQHF
CDR3nt: TGTGCCAGCAGCGCGGGGGAACAGCCCCAGCATTTT

j_gene: TRBJ2-2
abundance: .
d_gene: .
v_gene: TRBV10-3
CDR3aa: CAAYSAGELFF
CDR3nt: TGTGCCGCCTACAGTGCCGGGGAGCTGTTTTTT

j_gene: TRBJ2-3
abundance: .
d_gene: TRBD2
v_gene: TRBV2
CDR3aa: CASSEARTSGGDSTDTQYF
CDR3nt: TGTGCCAGCAGTGAAGCGCGGACTAGCGGGGGGGATAGCACAGATACGCAGTATTTT

j_gene: TRBJ1-4
abundance: .
d_gene: TRBD1
v_gene: TRBV19
CDR3aa: CARPGQGVEKLFF
CDR3nt: TGTGCCAGACCGGGACAGGGAGTTGAAAAACTGTTTTTT

j_gene: TRBJ2-1
abundance: .
d_gene: TRBD2
v_gene: TRBV2
CDR3aa: CASPGLASGYNEQFF
CDR3nt: TGTGCCAGCCCGGGGCTGGCTAGCGGATACAATGAGCAGTTCTTC

j_gene: TRBJ2-1
abundance: .
d_gene: TRBD1
v_gene: TRBV10-1
CDR3aa: CASSGGTAPYNEQFF
CDR3nt: TGCGCCAGCAGTGGAGGGACAGCACCCTACAATGAGCAGTTCTTC

j_gene: TRBJ2-7
abundance: .
d_gene: .
v_gene: TRBV29-1
CDR3aa: CSVTGTNEQYF
CDR3nt: TGCAGCGTAACAGGGACCAACGAGCAGTACTTC

j_gene: TRBJ1-1
abundance: .
d_gene: .
v_gene: TRBV6-6
CDR3aa: CASYTGETEAFF
CDR3nt: TGTGCCAGCTACACGGGGGAGACTGAAGCTTTCTTT

j_gene: TRBJ2-7
abundance: .
d_gene: .
v_gene: TRBV6-5
CDR3aa: CASSWRGSYEQYF
CDR3nt: TGTGCCAGCAGCTGGCGGGGTTCCTACGAGCAGTACTTC

j_gene: TRBJ2-5
abundance: .
d_gene: .
v_gene: TRBV29-1
CDR3aa: CSVEARGETQYF
CDR3nt: TGCAGCGTTGAAGCACGGGGAGAGACCCAGTACTTC

j_gene: TRBJ2-1
abundance: .
d_gene: .
v_gene: TRBV20-1
CDR3aa: CSARSGFEQFF
CDR3nt: TGCAGTGCTAGATCGGGGTTTGAGCAGTTCTTC

j_gene: TRBJ2-5
abundance: few
d_gene: .
v_gene: TRBV11-2
CDR3aa: CASSLGGIRLGETQYF
CDR3nt: TGTGCCAGCAGCTTGGGTGGAATAAGGCTAGGTGAGACCCAGTACTTC

j_gene: TRBJ2-3
abundance: .
d_gene: .
v_gene: TRBV12-5
CDR3aa: CASGDPGSDTQYF
CDR3nt: TGTGCTAGTGGGGATCCAGGGTCAGATACGCAGTATTTT

j_gene: TRBJ2-3
abundance: .
d_gene: .
v_gene: TRBV28
CDR3aa: CASMFLQGFTDTQYF
CDR3nt: TGTGCCAGCATGTTTCTGCAGGGGTTCACAGATACGCAGTATTTT